Here is one T cell receptor beta chain with its context. This entry belongs to a study of control samples from healthy donors and cancer patients. Trimming left V 2 bases short and J 4 bases short, with 14 bases between. CDR3 length: 15 amino acids. In germline, CDR1 is MNHNS, CDR2 SASEGT. Assay: immunoSEQ multiplex PCR; the TCRdb copy retains only in-frame clones and omits some. The sample has 84,000 or so clones; around 83% are singletons. Source material: PBMCs. This rearrangement joins TRBV6-1 to TRBJ1-2, with D uncertain. The source is a man aged 55 to 70 with head and neck cancer. CDR3 sequence (DNA): TGTGCCAGCAGTGAATTCCCTGGGCAGTTCTATGGCTACACCTTC. Translation: CASSEFPGQFYGYTF.